This TCR beta chain was captured in a study of CD8 T cells in Susac syndrome. The RNA, about 0.45 to 1 ug, was put through reverse transcription using random hexamers. The method of amplification for TCR beta CDR3 was immunoSEQ multiplex PCR, covering 54 Vbeta and 13 Jbeta. MiXCR, run by TCRdb on the immunoSEQ multiplex PCR reads, gives a single entry per CDR3 protein. Of 150,000 to 200,000 distinct CDR3 sequences listed, 90% to 95% were seen once; the top ten hold roughly 0.094%. Trimming removed 6 bases from V and 0 bases from J; junction bases left unmatched: 4. The CDR3 is made up of 14 amino acids. FACS was used to enrich TEMRA cells, whereas the CD8+ and CD4+ T cells were obtained by negative isolation.

Sequencing was carried out using CD4+ T cells from PBMCs. V gene TRBV12-3 or TRBV12-4 combines with J gene TRBJ2-7; 8 bases map to TRBD2. The TCR sequence derives from a human donor with multiple sclerosis. The CDR3 bases are TGTGCCAGCAGGATTAGCGGGGCCTCCTACGAGCAGTACTTC. It specifies CASRISGASYEQYF.